Shown below are 18 T cell receptor beta chains from a single sample sequenced in a study of cytomegalovirus exposure and HLA in healthy donors. The method was immunoSEQ multiplex PCR; TCRdb's version includes in-frame clones alone and lacks a portion of them. Altogether approximately 70,000 clones are present, about 94% being singletons, with the ten largest covering roughly 1%. The sequenced material came from PBMCs. The receptors shown here come from a woman younger than 30 in good health and CMV-seronegative.

On this clone itself: Other nucleotide sequences from this sample produce the same CDR3. The chain is built from TRBV6-6 and TRBJ2-7; 9 bases map to TRBD1. Per the germline V gene, CDR1 is MNHNY and CDR2 is SVGAGI (reference sequence). Losses at the gene ends were 1 base for V and 2 bases for J; bases not matched to a gene: 3. CDR3 size: 15 residues. CDR3 in amino acids: CASSYLGQGTYEQYF. The CDR3 nucleotides are TGTGCCAGCAGTTACTTGGGACAGGGTACCTACGAGCAGTACTTC.

This chain links TRBV15 with TRBJ2-5, with D tentatively TRBD2 (6 bases). Trimming took off 0 bases at V and 4 bases at J, with 12 bases between the two ends. This CDR3 spans 15 amino acids. Germline V CDR1 and CDR2: LNHNV, YYDKDF (reference sequence). The CDR3: CATSRDGGTGETQYF. The CDR3 DNA reads TGTGCCACCAGCAGAGACGGGGGAACGGGAGAGACCCAGTACTTC.

The chain couples TRBV9 to TRBJ2-2; 7 nucleotides line up with TRBD1. V lost 4 bases and J lost 5; bases outside the gene matches: 8. The germline V gene encodes CDR1 SGDLS and CDR2 YYNGEE. The CDR3 length is 15 residues. DNA of the CDR3: TGTGCCAGCAGCCAATCACAGGGGAAAACCGGGGAGCTGTTTTTT. Its protein product is CASSQSQGKTGELFF. Drawing the rest from reference TRBV9 and TRBJ2-2, the complete variable domain is DSGVTQTPKHLITATGQRVTLRCSPRSGDLSVYWYQQSLDQGLQFLIQYYNGEERAKGNILERFSAQQFPDLHSELNLSSLELGDSALYFCASSQSQGKTGELFFGEGSRLTVL.

V and J are TRBV6-1 and TRBJ2-6, with D possibly being TRBD2 (5 bases). The CDR3 is 15 residues long. Germline CDR1 and CDR2: MNHNS and SASEGT. V lost 1 base and J 4 bases, leaving 8 bases between the germline ends. The CDR3 sequence: CASSEGGSGANVLTF. The CDR3 nucleotides read TGTGCCAGCAGTGAAGGAGGGTCCGGGGCCAACGTCCTGACTTTC.

This clone was recorded once. The gene calls are TRBV5-8 and TRBJ1-5, with 8 bases identical to TRBD1. This CDR3 spans 13 amino acids. Trimming at V came to 7 bases and at J to 7 bases, leaving 7 bases not matched to a gene. Germline V gene data show CDR1 as SGHTS and CDR2 as YDEGEE. The CDR3 bases are TGTGCCAGCCGCCGGACAGGGTTGCAGCCCCAGCATTTT. Translation gives CASRRTGLQPQHF.

The V and J genes are TRBV9 and TRBJ2-1; D is perhaps TRBD1 (6 bases). The CDR3 spans 14 residues. Trimming removed 1 base at V and 8 bases at J, with 13 bases between. Germline V gene data show CDR1 as SGDLS and CDR2 as YYNGEE. Written as DNA, the CDR3 is TGTGCCAGCAGCGTAAGTTGGGGGCGGGATGAGCAGTTCTTC. This sequence encodes CASSVSWGRDEQFF.

This clone was recorded a few times. J is TRBJ1-1 and V is TRBV15; 7 bases align to TRBD1. There are 15 residues in the CDR3. V dropped 0 bases and J dropped 4; count of bases not matched to a gene: 5. Germline V CDR1 and CDR2: LNHNV, YYDKDF (reference sequence). As DNA, the CDR3 is TGTGCCACCAGCAGAGATATTGAGGGGGCCACTGAAGCTTTCTTT. It codes for CATSRDIEGATEAFF.

The genes are TRBV5-5 and TRBJ2-2; D may be TRBD2 (7 bases). Between the trimmed V and J ends, which lost 4 bases and 0 bases, there was a span of 19 bases. Germline V CDR1 and CDR2: SGHKS, YYEKEE (reference sequence). CDR3 length: 18 residues. The CDR3, as DNA: TGTGCCAGCAGCGGGTCCGGTACAGGGACTACGAACACCGGGGAGCTGTTTTTT. Translation: CASSGSGTGTTNTGELFF.

V gene TRBV15 combines with J gene TRBJ2-1, with 7 bases identical to TRBD1. This CDR3 spans 15 amino acids. Losses at the gene ends were 5 bases for V and 5 bases for J; bases not matched to a gene: 9. Per the germline V gene, CDR1 is LNHNV and CDR2 is YYDKDF (reference sequence). CDR3 amino acids: CATSADRARNNEQFF. The CDR3 DNA reads TGTGCCACCAGCGCCGACAGGGCGAGGAACAATGAGCAGTTCTTC.

The chain combines TRBV15 with TRBJ1-3, with D tentatively TRBD1 (6 bases). Germline CDR1 LNHNV, CDR2 YYDKDF (reference sequence). The CDR3 runs to 17 residues. Trimming took off 0 bases at V and 0 bases at J, with 12 bases between the two ends. In DNA, the CDR3 is TGTGCCACCAGCAGAGATAGCGGGGGGCTCTCTGGAAACACCATATATTTT. This codes for CATSRDSGGLSGNTIYF.

This chain connects TRBV4-1 to TRBJ1-2; D gene uncertain. Germline assignment: CDR1 MGHRA and CDR2 YSYEKL. Trimming removed 0 bases from V and 4 bases from J, with 12 bases in between. The CDR3 spans 15 residues. The CDR3 sequence: CASSQDFSPRYGYTF. Written as DNA, the CDR3 is TGCGCCAGCAGCCAAGATTTTAGTCCCCGCTATGGCTACACCTTC.

The chain joins TRBV18 to TRBJ2-5; 10 nucleotides match TRBD2. V dropped 6 bases and J dropped 4; count of bases not matched to a gene: 2. The CDR3 loop spans 13 amino acids. Per germline, CDR1 KGHSH and CDR2 LQKENI. The CDR3 DNA sequence: TGTGCCAGCTCCAGACTAGCGGGAGAGACCCAGTACTTC. Translating it yields CASSRLAGETQYF.

The V gene is TRBV2, the J gene TRBJ2-1; 8 nucleotides agree with TRBD2. With V trimmed by 11 bases and J by 6 bases, 15 bases remained unmatched. Germline lookup yields CDR1 SNHLY and CDR2 FYNNEI. The CDR3 runs 15 residues. CDR3 sequence reads: CASLQRSGSTNEQFF. The CDR3 DNA reads as TGTGCCTCTCTCCAAAGGAGCGGGAGTACCAATGAGCAGTTCTTC.

The chain recombines TRBV7-8 with TRBJ2-5; D is perhaps TRBD2 (6 bases). There are 16 residues in the CDR3. Germline-derived CDR1 and CDR2 are SGHVS and FQNEAQ. Trimming removed 4 bases from V and 1 base from J, with 16 bases in between. The CDR3 region has the DNA TGTGCCAGCAGCTCACCTTCGACGGGGGTCCAAGAGACCCAGTACTTC. Translated, it gives CASSSPSTGVQETQYF.

The V and J genes are TRBV6-5 and TRBJ1-3; no clear D gene. CDR1 and CDR2 (germline): MNHEY, SVGAGI. V dropped 2 bases and J dropped 3 bases, with 14 bases sitting between them. The CDR3 sequence is 16 residues long. The CDR3 protein is CASSYGSPEIGNTIYF. The CDR3 DNA is TGTGCCAGCAGTTACGGGAGCCCGGAGATTGGAAACACCATATATTTT.

The V gene is TRBV28, the J gene TRBJ2-5; the D gene is possibly TRBD1 (5 bases). Trimming pared 2 bases from V and 1 base from J, leaving 11 bases between. Germline V gene data show CDR1 as MDHEN and CDR2 as SYDVKM. The CDR3 length is 15 residues. The CDR3 region is CASSLDRALQETQYF. The CDR3 DNA reads TGTGCCAGCAGTTTAGACAGAGCCCTCCAAGAGACCCAGTACTTC.

J is TRBJ2-7 and V is TRBV27; D perhaps matches TRBD1 (5 bases). The germline CDR1 and CDR2 sequences are MNHEY and SMNVEV (reference sequence). This CDR3 contains 13 residues. Trimming cost V 5 bases and J 2 bases, with 10 bases left between them. In DNA form, the CDR3 reads TGTGCCAGCAGTACTCGACAGACCTACGAGCAGTACTTC. Protein sequence: CASSTRQTYEQYF.

This clone was seen just once. The genes are TRBV7-9 and TRBJ2-3; 8 bases are shared with TRBD1. This CDR3 region has 16 residues. Germline trimming cut 5 bases from V and 1 base from J; bases unmatched to any gene: 8. Per the germline V gene, CDR1 is SEHNR and CDR2 is FQNEAQ (reference sequence). The CDR3 bases are TGTGCCAGCAGCCCTCCGACAGGGGAAGGCACAGATACGCAGTATTTT. This gives the protein CASSPPTGEGTDTQYF.